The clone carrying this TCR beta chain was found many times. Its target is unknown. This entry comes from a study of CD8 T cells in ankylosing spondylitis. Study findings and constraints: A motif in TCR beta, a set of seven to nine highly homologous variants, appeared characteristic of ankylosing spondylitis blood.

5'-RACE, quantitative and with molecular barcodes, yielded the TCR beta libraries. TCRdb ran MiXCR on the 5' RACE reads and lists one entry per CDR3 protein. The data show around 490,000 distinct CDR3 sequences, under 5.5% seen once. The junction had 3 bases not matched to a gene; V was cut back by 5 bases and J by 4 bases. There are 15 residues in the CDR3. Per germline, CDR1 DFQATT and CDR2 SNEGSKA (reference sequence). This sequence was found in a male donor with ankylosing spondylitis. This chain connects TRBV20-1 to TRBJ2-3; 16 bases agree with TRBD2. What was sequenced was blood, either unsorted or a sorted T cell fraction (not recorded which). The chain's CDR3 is CSAGTSGRAADTQYF. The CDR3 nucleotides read TGCAGTGCTGGGACTAGCGGGAGGGCTGCAGATACGCAGTATTTT.